This TCR beta chain was identified during a study of spatial heterogeneity in lung cancer. Study-wide background: Sequences of the beta chain were consistently detected in greater numbers than alpha-chain sequences. Combinations of a unique TCR and a UMI were tallied in raw reads, and on average each appeared more than ten times. Study-wide points: Relative to follow-up, resection was when ubiquitous expanded tumor TCRs appeared more in blood.

CDR3 length equals 14 residues. Germline V gene sequence: CDR1 MDHEN, CDR2 SYDVKM. The V and J ends lost 2 bases and 2 bases respectively, with 10 bases between them. As regards this clonotype: The antigen is unknown.

One entry per CDR3 protein, called by TCRdb with MiXCR from the 5' RACE reads. The data contain 60,000 to 65,000 distinct CDR3 sequences, 8.4% of them singletons. This sample's time point: sample taken at primary tumor resection. Unsorted tumor, nontumor lung tissue or cryopreserved PBMC supplied the whole RNA. The sample was PBMCs, taken at surgery. V is TRBV28 and J is TRBJ2-7, with D unresolved. The receptor was isolated from a female donor with early-stage non-small cell lung cancer. The CDR3 nucleotides are TGTGCCAGCAGTTTAACTACGTCCACCTACGAGCAGTACGTC. Translation: CASSLTTSTYEQYV.